This entry lists 10 T cell receptor beta chains sequenced from one sample in a study of CD8 T cells in ankylosing spondylitis. Study findings and constraints: Ankylosing spondylitis blood appeared to be characterized by a TCR beta motif of about 8 highly homologous variants.

TCRdb independently ran MiXCR on the 5' RACE reads; one entry per CDR3 protein. In the table there are roughly 220,000 distinct CDR3 sequences, around 16% of which are singletons. These receptors have no identified antigens. The sequencing sample was made of blood, either unsorted or a sorted T cell fraction (not recorded which). The source of these receptors is a male donor with ankylosing spondylitis.

This clonotype was seen only a few times. V and J are TRBV29-1 and TRBJ1-1; 9 bases line up with TRBD1. J gave up 3 bases and V 7 bases, and 6 bases lay outside the gene matches. The CDR3 loop spans 13 amino acids. Germline assignment: CDR1 SQVTM and CDR2 ANQGSEA. The CDR3 loop reads CSARTGEYTEAFF. In DNA form, the CDR3 reads TGCAGCGCCCGGACAGGGGAGTACACTGAAGCTTTCTTT.

The rearrangement links TRBV6-2 or TRBV6-3 to TRBJ2-1, with 15 bases matching TRBD2. The V and J ends lost 0 bases and 10 bases, in that order; junction bases with no gene match: 10. The CDR3 sequence is 18 residues long. Germline-derived CDR1 and CDR2 are MNHEY and SVGEGT. This CDR3 reads CASSYSPRTSGRAWEQFF. In DNA form, the CDR3 reads TGTGCCAGCAGTTACTCCCCGAGGACTAGCGGGAGGGCGTGGGAGCAGTTCTTC.

This clonotype was detected many times. The rearrangement links TRBV12-3 or TRBV12-4 to TRBJ2-5; unclear D gene. CDR3 size: 13 residues. V lost 3 bases to trimming and J lost 3 bases, with 8 bases between them. The CDR3 DNA follows: TGTGCCAGCAGTTTGATCGCCGAAGAGACCCAGTACTTC. As protein: CASSLIAEETQYF.

The rearrangement links TRBV5-1 to TRBJ1-1; D is uncertain. The germline V and J ends were trimmed by 5 bases and 2 bases, with 19 bases remaining between them. The CDR3 runs 16 residues. Per germline, CDR1 SGHRS and CDR2 YFSETQ. CDR3: CASSVRASGLNTEAFF. CDR3 in DNA: TGCGCCAGCAGTGTCCGAGCAAGTGGCTTAAACACTGAAGCTTTCTTT. Filled out from reference TRBV5-1 and TRBJ1-1, the complete variable domain reads KAGVTQTPRYLIKTRGQQVTLSCSPISGHRSVSWYQQTPGQGLQFLFEYFSETQRNKGNFPGRFSGRQFSNSRSEMNVSTLELGDSALYLCASSVRASGLNTEAFFGQGTRLTVV.

CDR3: CASTEGGSNEQFF. The CDR3 bases are TGTGCCTCTACAGAGGGAGGGTCAAATGAGCAGTTCTTC. The V gene is TRBV13, the J gene TRBJ2-1; 7 nucleotides agree with TRBD2. Trimming removed 11 bases from V and 7 bases from J; junction bases left unmatched: 11. This CDR3 contains 13 residues. CDR1 is PRHDT, CDR2 FYEKMQ, per germline (reference sequence).

This clonotype was counted between two and nine times. The rearrangement links TRBV11-2 to TRBJ1-5, with D possibly TRBD1 on 5 matching bases. From germline, CDR1 is SGHAT and CDR2 FQNNGV. The length of the CDR3 is 14 residues. V shed 1 base and J shed 7 bases, with 11 bases lying between them. The CDR3 DNA sequence: TGTGCCAGCAGCTTAGGGCAGGGAGGGCAGCCCCAGCATTTT. Its translation: CASSLGQGGQPQHF.

In its sample, this clonotype was seen many times. The chain uses TRBV4-3 and TRBJ2-7, with TRBD1 matching 7 bases. Looked up from germline, CDR1 is LGHNA and CDR2 is YSLEER. CDR3 size: 15 residues. J lost 0 bases, V lost 3 bases, and 5 bases had no gene match. The DNA of the CDR3 is TGCGCCAGCAGCCACCGACAGGGAACCTCCTACGAGCAGTACTTC. Its translation is CASSHRQGTSYEQYF.

This clonotype appeared a few times. This chain connects TRBV30 to TRBJ2-2; D call uncertain. Per the germline V gene, CDR1 is GTSNPN and CDR2 is SVGIG (reference sequence). Trimming took 0 bases from V and 1 from J, leaving 9 bases between them. The length of the CDR3 is 15 residues. The CDR3: CAWSVLGVNTGELFF. In DNA form, the CDR3 reads TGTGCCTGGAGTGTACTTGGAGTGAACACCGGGGAGCTGTTTTTT.

This clonotype was recorded a few times. V is TRBV28 and J is TRBJ2-3; no clear D gene. CDR1 and CDR2 from the germline V gene are MDHEN and SYDVKM. The CDR3 has 17 residues. Between the trimmed V and J ends, which lost 5 bases and 2 bases, there was a span of 20 bases. CDR3 in DNA: TGTGCCAGCAGTCTATCAGGACCGGATCCCCTCACAGATACGCAGTATTTT. Its protein is CASSLSGPDPLTDTQYF.

The V call is TRBV2, the J call TRBJ2-7, with 9 positions matching TRBD2. Losses at the gene ends were 4 bases for V and 5 bases for J; bases not matched to a gene: 6. Germline CDR1 reads SNHLY; CDR2 reads FYNNEI. This CDR3 comprises 14 residues. CDR3 sequence (DNA): TGTGCCAGCAGTGCCGTTTCTAGCGGGGACGAGCAGTACTTC. Its translation is CASSAVSSGDEQYF.